The rows below give T cell receptor beta chains drawn from one sample of a study of beta chain features in type 1 diabetes. TCRdb's copy holds only in-frame clones and misses some; the assay was immunoSEQ multiplex PCR. The data contain 200,000 to 250,000 clones, approximately 10% of them singletons. The sample consisted of central memory CD4+ T cells from blood. Receptors originate from a man between 18 and 29 years old in good health. CDR3s include the opening cysteine and the closing phenylalanine or tryptophan. The D gene is left open where the match is weak. Expanded clones get a size class; other rows say once, few or many, or leave the size out.

d_call: TRBD2; v_call: TRBV29-1; j_call: TRBJ2-2; clone_size: few; cdr3_nt: TGCAGCGTGAAGGGAGGGCCGAACACCGGGGAGCTGTTTTTT; cdr3_aa: CSVKGGPNTGELFF
d_call: TRBD2; v_call: TRBV5-1; j_call: TRBJ2-1; clone_size: many; cdr3_nt: TGCGCCAGCAGGAGGACTAGCGGGATGGTGAGCGAGCAGTTCTTC; cdr3_aa: CASRRTSGMVSEQFF
d_call: TRBD1; v_call: TRBV29-1; j_call: TRBJ2-7; clone_size: many; cdr3_nt: TGCAGCGTGCCCCGGGACAGGTATTTCACCTACGAGCAGTACTTC; cdr3_aa: CSVPRDRYFTYEQYF
d_call: .; v_call: TRBV9; j_call: TRBJ1-1; clone_size: few; cdr3_nt: TGTGCCAGCAGCGTAGTAAGGAACCTAAACACTGAAGCTTTCTTT; cdr3_aa: CASSVVRNLNTEAFF
d_call: TRBD2; v_call: TRBV7-2; j_call: TRBJ2-3; clone_size: few; cdr3_nt: TGTGCCAGCAGCTCCTCGGGGGGGTATTGGACGGATACGCAGTATTTT; cdr3_aa: CASSSSGGYWTDTQYF
d_call: .; v_call: TRBV10-3; j_call: TRBJ2-3; clone_size: many; cdr3_nt: TGTGCCATCAAGTCATCGAGTGGCGCAGATACGCAGTATTTT; cdr3_aa: CAIKSSSGADTQYF
d_call: TRBD1; v_call: TRBV27; j_call: TRBJ1-4; clone_size: many; cdr3_nt: TGTGCCAGCAGTTTCGCAGGGGGCGCGACTAATGAAAAACTGTTTTTT; cdr3_aa: CASSFAGGATNEKLFF
d_call: TRBD2; v_call: TRBV28; j_call: TRBJ2-2; clone_size: many; cdr3_nt: TGTGCCAGCGGACACTTAGCGGGAACCACCGGGGAGCTGTTTTTT; cdr3_aa: CASGHLAGTTGELFF
d_call: TRBD2; v_call: TRBV6-5; j_call: TRBJ2-3; clone_size: few; cdr3_nt: TGTGCCAGCCGCGGGAGTTGGAGGACAGATACGCAGTATTTT; cdr3_aa: CASRGSWRTDTQYF
d_call: .; v_call: TRBV6-1; j_call: TRBJ2-3; clone_size: few; cdr3_nt: TGTGCCAGCAGTGAAATCGGGGCCCGGGCAGATACGCAGTATTTT; cdr3_aa: CASSEIGARADTQYF
d_call: TRBD1; v_call: TRBV2; j_call: TRBJ2-7; clone_size: few; cdr3_nt: TGTGCCAGCAGTGATCGAGGCAGGGGGACCTACGAGCAGTACTTC; cdr3_aa: CASSDRGRGTYEQYF
d_call: TRBD1; v_call: TRBV15; j_call: TRBJ2-5; clone_size: .; cdr3_nt: TGTGCCACCAGCAGAGAAACCCCAGGGGGCGACGAGACCCAGTACTTC; cdr3_aa: CATSRETPGGDETQYF
d_call: TRBD1; v_call: TRBV10-3; j_call: TRBJ2-7; clone_size: .; cdr3_nt: TGTGCCTCCCAGGGGGAAACCTACGAGCAGTACTTC; cdr3_aa: CASQGETYEQYF
d_call: TRBD1; v_call: TRBV29-1; j_call: TRBJ2-7; clone_size: few; cdr3_nt: TGCAGCGTTGCTGGGACAGGGGTTCGGGAGCAGTACTTC; cdr3_aa: CSVAGTGVREQYF
d_call: .; v_call: TRBV7-7; j_call: TRBJ2-2; clone_size: .; cdr3_nt: TGTGCTAGCAGCCCGGCGGGACCGAACACCGGGGAGCTGTTTTTT; cdr3_aa: CASSPAGPNTGELFF
d_call: .; v_call: TRBV2; j_call: TRBJ2-7; clone_size: .; cdr3_nt: TGTGCCAGCAGTGCAGGGCCAGGCGAGCAGTACTTC; cdr3_aa: CASSAGPGEQYF
d_call: .; v_call: TRBV29-1; j_call: TRBJ2-4; clone_size: few; cdr3_nt: TGCAGCGTCCCCAACGAAGGAGCCAAAAACATTCAGTACTTC; cdr3_aa: CSVPNEGAKNIQYF
d_call: .; v_call: TRBV9; j_call: TRBJ2-3; clone_size: .; cdr3_nt: TGTGCCAGCAGCGGAAAGAGGGATACGCAGTATTTT; cdr3_aa: CASSGKRDTQYF
d_call: .; v_call: TRBV6-1; j_call: TRBJ2-6; clone_size: few; cdr3_nt: TGTGCCAGCAGTGCTCCGGTTCCCCGCAACGTCCTGACTTTC; cdr3_aa: CASSAPVPRNVLTF
d_call: TRBD2; v_call: TRBV4-3; j_call: TRBJ2-1; clone_size: .; cdr3_nt: TGCGCCAGCAGCCAAGATCGAGCCGCTAGCGGATACAATGAGCAGTTCTTC; cdr3_aa: CASSQDRAASGYNEQFF
d_call: TRBD2; v_call: TRBV9; j_call: TRBJ2-3; clone_size: .; cdr3_nt: TGTGCCAGCAGCGCCCCCGGACTAGCCAGCACAGATACGCAGTATTTT; cdr3_aa: CASSAPGLASTDTQYF
d_call: TRBD2; v_call: TRBV29-1; j_call: TRBJ2-3; clone_size: few; cdr3_nt: TGCAGCGTTTTGGGGACGGCTAGCGGGAGTACAGATACGCAGTATTTT; cdr3_aa: CSVLGTASGSTDTQYF
d_call: TRBD1; v_call: TRBV6-1; j_call: TRBJ1-2; clone_size: few; cdr3_nt: TGTGCCAGCAGTGAACCCCGGACAGGGAATGGCTACACCTTC; cdr3_aa: CASSEPRTGNGYTF
d_call: .; v_call: TRBV18; j_call: TRBJ2-7; clone_size: few; cdr3_nt: TGTGCCAGCTCACCGACTGGGTCGGACTACGAGCAGTACTTC; cdr3_aa: CASSPTGSDYEQYF
d_call: .; v_call: TRBV5-1; j_call: TRBJ2-6; clone_size: few; cdr3_nt: TGCGCCAGCAGCTTGGCGGCGGGACCTGGGGCCAACGTCCTGACTTTC; cdr3_aa: CASSLAAGPGANVLTF
d_call: TRBD2; v_call: TRBV7-9; j_call: TRBJ2-2; clone_size: few; cdr3_nt: TGTGCTCTACCCCGGACTAGCGGTACCGGGGAGCTGTTTTTT; cdr3_aa: CALPRTSGTGELFF
d_call: TRBD1; v_call: TRBV30; j_call: TRBJ1-4; clone_size: few; cdr3_nt: TGTGCCTGGAGTGAAGGACAGGGGGATAATGAAAAACTGTTTTTT; cdr3_aa: CAWSEGQGDNEKLFF
d_call: TRBD2; v_call: TRBV6-6; j_call: TRBJ2-3; clone_size: .; cdr3_nt: TGTGCCAGCAGTTACCTAGCGGGCCGCACAGATACGCAGTATTTT; cdr3_aa: CASSYLAGRTDTQYF
d_call: .; v_call: TRBV7-6; j_call: TRBJ2-2; clone_size: .; cdr3_nt: TGTGCCAGCAGAAACCTCGCGGCGAACACCGGGGAGCTGTTTTTT; cdr3_aa: CASRNLAANTGELFF
d_call: TRBD2; v_call: TRBV7-9; j_call: TRBJ2-7; clone_size: .; cdr3_nt: TGTGCCAGCAGCTTAGCCCTAGCGGCCGCGTACGAGCAGTACTTC; cdr3_aa: CASSLALAAAYEQYF
d_call: .; v_call: TRBV5-6; j_call: TRBJ1-2; clone_size: .; cdr3_nt: TGTGCCAGCAGCCCGGCGGCGGGGCACGGCTACACCTTC; cdr3_aa: CASSPAAGHGYTF
d_call: .; v_call: TRBV7-3; j_call: TRBJ2-3; clone_size: .; cdr3_nt: TGTGCCAGCAGCTTAGGGTGGACTGACGGCACAGATACGCAGTATTTT; cdr3_aa: CASSLGWTDGTDTQYF
d_call: TRBD1; v_call: TRBV7-9; j_call: TRBJ1-1; clone_size: .; cdr3_nt: TGTGCCAGCAGCCTGACAGGGGCTGGCACTGAAGCTTTCTTT; cdr3_aa: CASSLTGAGTEAFF
d_call: TRBD1; v_call: TRBV4-3; j_call: TRBJ2-7; clone_size: few; cdr3_nt: TGCGCCAGCACCAAAAGGCACTATACACAGGGGGAAGAGCAGTACTTC; cdr3_aa: CASTKRHYTQGEEQYF
d_call: .; v_call: TRBV28; j_call: TRBJ1-1; clone_size: few; cdr3_nt: TGTGCCAGCGGAACAGGGACTTTTGAATCTGAAGCTTTCTTT; cdr3_aa: CASGTGTFESEAFF
d_call: .; v_call: TRBV2; j_call: TRBJ2-3; clone_size: few; cdr3_nt: TGTGCCAGCAGTGCAGGGGACACGCAGTATTTT; cdr3_aa: CASSAGDTQYF
d_call: TRBD2; v_call: TRBV4-2; j_call: TRBJ2-3; clone_size: many; cdr3_nt: TGTGCCAGCAGCCGCGGGGGGGAGCACGATACGCAGTATTTT; cdr3_aa: CASSRGGEHDTQYF
d_call: .; v_call: TRBV1; j_call: TRBJ2-3; clone_size: .; cdr3_nt: TGCACCAGCAGCTCCGGGCCGGACCCTAGCACAGATACGCAGTATTTT; cdr3_aa: CTSSSGPDPSTDTQYF
d_call: TRBD2; v_call: TRBV14; j_call: TRBJ2-3; clone_size: .; cdr3_nt: TGTGCCATGACGGAGGCTAGCGGAACGGCAGATACGCAGTATTTT; cdr3_aa: CAMTEASGTADTQYF
d_call: .; v_call: TRBV7-2; j_call: TRBJ2-5; clone_size: few; cdr3_nt: TGTGCCAGCAGCTCAGTGGGAACAGGACAAGAGACCCAGTACTTC; cdr3_aa: CASSSVGTGQETQYF
d_call: .; v_call: TRBV10-3; j_call: TRBJ2-2; clone_size: many; cdr3_nt: TGTGCCATCACCAAGGAGCGAGCCACCGGGGAGCTGTTTTTT; cdr3_aa: CAITKERATGELFF
d_call: TRBD1; v_call: TRBV7-9; j_call: TRBJ2-3; clone_size: .; cdr3_nt: TGTGCCAGCAGGCGGACAGGGGGCATCGCAGATACGCAGTATTTT; cdr3_aa: CASRRTGGIADTQYF
d_call: .; v_call: TRBV7-6; j_call: TRBJ2-7; clone_size: .; cdr3_nt: TGTGCCAGCAGCTTAGCGCCAGTCAAGTACGAGCAGTACTTC; cdr3_aa: CASSLAPVKYEQYF
d_call: .; v_call: TRBV7-4; j_call: TRBJ1-5; clone_size: .; cdr3_nt: TGTGCCAGCAGCTGGCTGAGTGAAGGAGAGCCCCAGCATTTT; cdr3_aa: CASSWLSEGEPQHF
d_call: TRBD2; v_call: TRBV29-1; j_call: TRBJ2-1; clone_size: few; cdr3_nt: TGCAGCGTTGAGGGTAGCGGGAGTATCGGGAATGAGCAGTTCTTC; cdr3_aa: CSVEGSGSIGNEQFF